Detailed here is one TCR beta chain. Antigen: not known. This sample was included in a study of blood T cells in healthy people across ages. Overall study results and limits: The study regarded diversity estimates from one million T cells as underestimates. Naive CD4+ cell counts and diversity both ran higher in long-lived than in aged donors. Older individuals had lower TCR beta diversity per million T cells (the decline was roughly linear).

Combining a sample-barcoded 5' primer with a J-beta primer mix, a second PCR ran for 7 to 11 cycles. Using its own MiXCR run on the 5' RACE reads, TCRdb lists one record per CDR3 protein. The sample has 350,000 to 450,000 distinct CDR3 sequences; 52% are singletons. J lost 5 bases, V lost 4 bases, and 9 bases had no gene match. Per the germline V gene, CDR1 is MNHEY and CDR2 is SVGEGT. This CDR3 region has 15 residues. Each donor gave roughly 9.8 milliliters of peripheral blood. The sequencing sample was made of blood. This receptor was obtained from a man between 60 and 75 years old in good health. This chain uses TRBV6-2 or TRBV6-3 with TRBJ1-2; 8 nucleotides agree with TRBD1. Here the CDR3 reads CASSFSWTGLYGYTF. The CDR3 DNA reads TGTGCCAGCAGTTTCTCCTGGACAGGGCTATATGGCTACACCTTC.